These 16 T cell receptor beta chains were sequenced from one sample in a study of vaccination and CD4 T cells after COVID-19. With the Oncomine TCR Beta short-read assay, DNA from cultured CD4+ T cells was sequenced. TCRdb passed the PCR reads through MiXCR, listing each CDR3 protein once. Of thousands of distinct CDR3 sequences in the sample, 43% are singletons; the top ten hold 25%. For these receptors, no antigen is known. Indicated treatment: roughly ten-day PBMC culture with coronavirus spike peptide pools or control peptides (ViraFEST assay). Harvesting of the unexposed donor's CD4+ T cells predated the COVID-19 pandemic (2011-2018). Sequencing used CD4+ T cells from blood, cultured in vitro. The receptor set was obtained from a human donor in good health.

The chain recombines TRBV6-5 with TRBJ2-1; 8 bases match TRBD2. V shed 2 bases, J shed 4 bases, and the junction held 7 bases outside the gene matches. The CDR3 consists of 16 residues. Germline V gene data show CDR1 as MNHEY and CDR2 as SVGAGI. CDR3 sequence (DNA): TGTGCCAGCAGTTACCGGACTAGCCTTACGTACAATGAGCAGTTCTTC. Translation gives CASSYRTSLTYNEQFF.

The J gene is TRBJ1-2, the V gene TRBV7-8; D call uncertain. Germline V gives CDR1 SGHVS, CDR2 FQNEAQ. The CDR3 is 13 amino acids. V lost 5 bases and J 8 bases, leaving 15 bases between the germline ends. The CDR3 DNA sequence: TGTGCCAGCAGCGTCGACCGGGAGTGGGGCTACACCTTC. Encoded protein: CASSVDREWGYTF. The whole variable domain, filled in from reference TRBV7-8 and TRBJ1-2, reads GAGVSQSPRYKVAKRGQDVALRCDPISGHVSLFWYQQALGQGPEFLTYFQNEAQLDKSGLPSDRFFAERPEGSVSTLKIQRTQQEDSAVYLCASSVDREWGYTFGSGTRLTVV.

This chain connects TRBV5-4 to TRBJ2-6, with D possibly TRBD1 on 5 matching bases. The CDR3 runs 15 residues. In germline, CDR1 is SGHNT, CDR2 YYREEE (reference sequence). Trimming removed 0 bases from V and 1 base from J, with 5 bases in between. This CDR3 reads CASSLEGSGANVLTF. In DNA form, the CDR3 reads TGTGCCAGCAGCTTGGAGGGGTCTGGGGCCAACGTCCTGACTTTC.

The chain joins TRBV6-2 or TRBV6-3 to TRBJ2-2; TRBD1 might be the D (6 bases). Germline CDR1 and CDR2: MNHEY and SVGEGT. Trimming pared 7 bases from V and 5 bases from J, leaving 20 bases between. This CDR3 spans 16 amino acids. The CDR3 sequence is CASIPSGQPQTGELFF. CDR3 bases: TGTGCCAGCATCCCCTCCGGACAGCCCCAGACCGGGGAGCTGTTTTTT.

The chain recombines TRBV6-1 with TRBJ1-4; D is possibly TRBD1 (6 bases). The CDR3 runs to 15 residues. Per the germline V gene, CDR1 is MNHNS and CDR2 is SASEGT. Trimming stripped 2 bases from V and 5 bases from J, with 12 bases between. CDR3 sequence: CASSEFRGANEKLFF. The CDR3 DNA is TGTGCCAGCAGTGAATTTAGGGGGGCAAATGAAAAACTGTTTTTT.

V is TRBV2 and J is TRBJ2-5; D call uncertain. The CDR3 spans 12 residues. V was pared by 5 bases and J by 7 bases, with 11 bases between. Looked up from germline, CDR1 is SNHLY and CDR2 is FYNNEI. The CDR3 is CASSPHPGTQYF. CDR3 DNA sequence: TGTGCCAGCAGTCCCCACCCCGGGACCCAGTACTTC.

This chain connects TRBV7-2 to TRBJ2-1; no clear D. Trimming cost V 3 bases and J 5 bases, with 8 bases left between them. CDR1 and CDR2 (germline): SGHTA, FQGNSA. The CDR3 covers 13 residues. As DNA, the CDR3 is TGTGCCAGCAGCTTCGGGCCGAACAATGAGCAGTTCTTC. It specifies CASSFGPNNEQFF. Using reference TRBV7-2 and TRBJ2-1 for the parts outside the CDR3, the full variable domain is GAGVSQSPSNKVTEKGKDVELRCDPISGHTALYWYRQSLGQGLEFLIYFQGNSAPDKSGLPSDRFSAERTGGSVSTLTIQRTQQEDSAVYLCASSFGPNNEQFFGPGTRLTVL.

The rearrangement links TRBV15 to TRBJ1-6, with TRBD1 as a possible D gene (5 bases). The CDR3 contains 16 residues. The germline V and J ends were trimmed by 3 bases and 10 bases, with 19 bases remaining between them. The germline V gene encodes CDR1 LNHNV and CDR2 YYDKDF (reference sequence). Here the CDR3 DNA reads TGTGCCACCAGCAGGGAAGGGGCGGCGTTTGGCTCACCCCTCCACTTT. As protein: CATSREGAAFGSPLHF.

In this sample, this clonotype turned up a few times. The gene calls are TRBV6-2 or TRBV6-3 and TRBJ2-2, with 10 bases aligning to TRBD2. Germline CDR1 and CDR2: MNHEY and SVGEGT. J was trimmed by 0 bases and V by 0 bases; bases with no gene match: 4. This CDR3 spans 18 amino acids. In DNA, the CDR3 is TGTGCCAGCAGTTACTCCTCTAGCGGGAGAGCGAACACCGGGGAGCTGTTTTTT. This sequence encodes CASSYSSSGRANTGELFF.

This clonotype is medium-sized within its sample. The CDR3 nucleotides are TGTGCCAGCAGCAACCTCGGGAGTAGCTACGAGCAGTACTTC. Translation: CASSNLGSSYEQYF. The chain couples TRBV21-1 to TRBJ2-7; TRBD2, the table's D call, lacks a check against the DNA. TRBV21-1 is designated a pseudogene. CDR3 size: 14 residues.

This clonotype was seen only a few times. The rearrangement uses TRBV7-7 and TRBJ2-3, with unresolved D. This CDR3 spans 15 amino acids. V lost 5 bases and J 1 base, leaving 13 bases between the germline ends. Per the germline V gene, CDR1 is SSHAT and CDR2 is FNYEAQ (reference sequence). Here the CDR3 reads CASSPRLSGTDTQYF. DNA of the CDR3: TGTGCCAGCAGCCCTCGACTGTCTGGCACAGATACGCAGTATTTT.

This clonotype was detected a few times. J is TRBJ2-3 and V is TRBV27; 8 bases are shared with TRBD2. The CDR3 is 17 amino acids. Germline V lookup: CDR1 MNHEY, CDR2 SMNVEV (reference sequence). Trimming cost V 3 bases and J 3 bases; bases outside gene matches: 11. Here the CDR3 DNA reads TGTGCCAGCAGTTTCCCGAGTAGCGGGGCGTTGACAGATACGCAGTATTTT. Its protein is CASSFPSSGALTDTQYF.

This chain uses TRBV28 with TRBJ2-7; TRBD2 might be the D (5 bases). The CDR3 has 15 residues. Germline V lookup: CDR1 MDHEN, CDR2 SYDVKM. V lost 5 bases to trimming and J lost 4 bases, with 18 bases between them. CDR3 protein: CASSTYPGRGYEQYF. CDR3 coding DNA: TGTGCCAGCAGTACTTATCCAGGACGGGGATACGAGCAGTACTTC.

There are a few counts of this clonotype. V usage is TRBV19 and J usage is TRBJ2-2, with 8 bases lining up with TRBD1. J was trimmed by 4 bases and V by 1 base; bases with no gene match: 8. Germline-derived CDR1 and CDR2 are LNHDA and SQIVND (reference sequence). The CDR3 is 17 residues long. CDR3 coding DNA: TGTGCCAGTAGTATAGGAGCGCAGGGGGCGGGCACCGGGGAGCTGTTTTTT. It codes for CASSIGAQGAGTGELFF.

V and J are TRBV7-8 and TRBJ2-1; unclear D gene. The CDR3 is 15 amino acids. Trimming cost V 1 base and J 3 bases, with 10 bases left between them. Germline CDR1 and CDR2: SGHVS and FQNEAQ. The CDR3 reads CASSLGSQIYNEQFF. Written as DNA, the CDR3 is TGTGCCAGCAGCTTAGGGTCCCAGATCTACAATGAGCAGTTCTTC.

This chain uses TRBV2 with TRBJ1-5; 7 nucleotides agree with TRBD1. Germline V gene sequence: CDR1 SNHLY, CDR2 FYNNEI. This CDR3 spans 14 amino acids. The junction had 5 bases not matched to a gene; V was cut back by 9 bases and J by 0 bases. The CDR3 loop reads CARGGQNSNQPQHF. The DNA of the CDR3 is TGTGCCAGGGGGGGACAGAATAGCAATCAGCCCCAGCATTTT.